The 15 T cell receptor beta chains reported below all come from one sample, sequenced in a study of blood T cell repertoires in COVID-19. Clones were sequenced by immunoSEQ multiplex PCR, and TCRdb holds only the in-frame ones, with some missing. The sample lists over 250,000 clones; more than 75% were seen once. Sample: peripheral blood. These receptors originate from a woman aged 40 to 50 who had recovered from COVID-19.

The rearrangement uses TRBV2 and TRBJ2-5; 9 nucleotides match TRBD1. The CDR3 contains 14 residues. Losses at the gene ends were 6 bases for V and 2 bases for J; bases not matched to a gene: 4. Germline values: CDR1 SNHLY, CDR2 FYNNEI. The CDR3 nucleotides read TGTGCCAGCAGCAGGGACAGGGAACAAGAGACCCAGTACTTC. Its protein is CASSRDREQETQYF.

This clone appeared a few times. The V call is TRBV30, the J call TRBJ2-5; 11 nucleotides agree with TRBD1. Per the germline V gene, CDR1 is GTSNPN and CDR2 is SVGIG (reference sequence). V dropped 1 base and J dropped 5; count of bases not matched to a gene: 9. The CDR3 length is 16 residues. Here the CDR3 reads CAWSAWTGGAGETQYF. In nucleotides, the CDR3 is TGTGCCTGGAGTGCTTGGACAGGGGGCGCGGGGGAGACCCAGTACTTC.

The chain joins TRBV9 to TRBJ1-4; 8 nucleotides agree with TRBD1. This CDR3 region has 15 residues. The germline CDR1 and CDR2 sequences are SGDLS and YYNGEE. The trim removed 4 bases at V and 8 bases at J, leaving 10 bases unmatched. The CDR3 spells CASSPTTGEGEKLFF. The CDR3 nucleotides are TGTGCCAGCAGCCCTACGACAGGGGAAGGCGAAAAACTGTTTTTT.

This chain links TRBV5-1 with TRBJ2-3, with D perhaps matching TRBD1 (5 bases). Per the germline V gene, CDR1 is SGHRS and CDR2 is YFSETQ. The CDR3 extends over 16 amino acids. The germline V and J ends were trimmed by 0 bases and 1 base, with 12 bases remaining between them. The CDR3 sequence: CASSLGQSDRTDTQYF. CDR3 DNA: TGCGCCAGCAGCTTGGGACAGAGCGATCGCACAGATACGCAGTATTTT.

The chain carries TRBV7-2 and TRBJ1-3; 9 nucleotides align to TRBD1. V trimming: 4 bases; J trimming: 4 bases; junction bases outside the gene matches: 5. From germline, CDR1 is SGHTA and CDR2 FQGNSA. The CDR3 is 15 residues long. CDR3 bases: TGTGCCAGCAGCTCACAGGGGGCGCCGGGAAACACCATATATTTT. As protein: CASSSQGAPGNTIYF.

This clone was observed once. This chain connects TRBV4-3 to TRBJ2-5, with TRBD2 matching over 10 bases. Germline CDR1 LGHNA, CDR2 YSLEER. CDR3 length equals 17 residues. Trimming at V came to 1 base and at J to 5 bases, leaving 10 bases not matched to a gene. The chain's CDR3 is CASSQGPAGGPKETQYF. DNA for the CDR3: TGCGCCAGCAGCCAAGGTCCAGCGGGGGGGCCGAAGGAGACCCAGTACTTC.

The CDR3 DNA follows: TGTGCCAGCAGCCCCCGACAGGGGCGCTACGAGCAGTACTTC. Translating it yields CASSPRQGRYEQYF. The chain has TRBV7-9 and TRBJ2-7, with 8 bases aligning to TRBD1. The junction had 6 bases not matched to a gene; V was cut back by 5 bases and J by 3 bases. The CDR3 totals 14 residues. Germline V gives CDR1 SEHNR, CDR2 FQNEAQ (reference sequence).

The V gene is TRBV10-3, the J gene TRBJ1-5, with D possibly TRBD1 on 6 matching bases. Per germline, CDR1 ENHRY and CDR2 SYGVKD. The V end lost 6 bases, the J end lost 6 bases, and 12 bases lay between the germline ends. CDR3 length equals 13 residues. This CDR3 is CAIRDQTGQPQHF. CDR3 DNA sequence: TGTGCCATCAGGGACCAGACAGGTCAGCCCCAGCATTTT.

This chain connects TRBV14 to TRBJ1-1, with 7 bases that match TRBD1. The CDR3 consists of 14 residues. Germline CDR1 reads SGHDN; CDR2 reads FVKESK. The junction had 3 bases not matched to a gene; V was cut back by 4 bases and J by 1 base. In DNA form, the CDR3 reads TGTGCCAGCAGCCTGCGACAGGGGAACACTGAAGCTTTCTTT. This translates into CASSLRQGNTEAFF.

The gene calls are TRBV7-2 and TRBJ2-7; the match to TRBD1 covers 8 bases. Germline CDR1 reads SGHTA; CDR2 reads FQGNSA. Losses at the gene ends were 2 bases for V and 2 bases for J; bases not matched to a gene: 14. The CDR3 extends over 18 amino acids. CDR3 nucleotide sequence: TGTGCCAGCAGCTTAACCCACTTAACCCTGGACAGGGCCTACGAGCAGTACTTC. Encoded protein: CASSLTHLTLDRAYEQYF.

This chain connects TRBV19 to TRBJ2-6, with D unresolved. The germline V gene has CDR1 LNHDA and CDR2 SQIVND (reference sequence). The CDR3 sequence is 13 residues long. With 8 bases removed from V and 4 bases from J, the gap between germline ends came to 9 bases. The chain's CDR3 is CASCPRGANVLTF. CDR3 sequence (DNA): TGTGCCAGTTGTCCCAGGGGGGCCAACGTCCTGACTTTC.

The chain has TRBV19 and TRBJ1-1; 7 positions match TRBD1. The CDR3 has 17 residues. After removal of 5 bases from V and 4 bases from J, the junction contained 16 bases not matched to a gene. The germline V gene encodes CDR1 LNHDA and CDR2 SQIVND (reference sequence). DNA of the CDR3: TGTGCCAGTAGTCCCAAACCGTCGACAGGGTTGAGCACTGAAGCTTTCTTT. It specifies CASSPKPSTGLSTEAFF. Based on the CDR3 plus reference TRBV19 and TRBJ1-1, the full variable domain is DGGITQSPKYLFRKEGQNVTLSCEQNLNHDAMYWYRQDPGQGLRLIYYSQIVNDFQKGDIAEGYSVSREKKESFPLTVTSAQKNPTAFYLCASSPKPSTGLSTEAFFGQGTRLTVV.

V usage is TRBV10-3 and J usage is TRBJ2-2; 7 bases are shared with TRBD1. The CDR3 loop spans 17 amino acids. Germline assignment: CDR1 ENHRY and CDR2 SYGVKD. Trimming removed 0 bases from V and 1 base from J; junction bases left unmatched: 5. CDR3 DNA sequence: TGTGCCATCAGTGAGTCGAGGAGGACAGGGAACACCGGGGAGCTGTTTTTT. It is translated as CAISESRRTGNTGELFF.

V and J are TRBV15 and TRBJ1-1; TRBD1 aligns across 7 bases. After removal of 4 bases from V and 10 bases from J, the junction contained 9 bases not matched to a gene. Germline V CDR1 and CDR2: LNHNV, YYDKDF (reference sequence). The CDR3 contains 13 residues. CDR3 in amino acids: CATSIFDRVGAFF. The CDR3 coding sequence is TGTGCCACCAGCATCTTTGACAGGGTAGGAGCTTTCTTT.

The chain joins TRBV10-3 to TRBJ1-2, with D unclear. The CDR3 runs 12 residues. Between the trimmed V and J ends, which lost 3 bases and 4 bases, there was a span of 6 bases. Germline V gene data show CDR1 as ENHRY and CDR2 as SYGVKD. CDR3 DNA sequence: TGTGCCATCAGTGACACCAGCTATGGCTACACCTTC. Translation gives CAISDTSYGYTF.